This entry features one T cell receptor beta chain sequence. This sample was included in a study of T-cell memory formation after mild COVID-19. Germline V gene sequence: CDR1 SNHLY, CDR2 FYNNEI. The CDR3 consists of 10 residues. Trimming took off 6 bases at V and 7 bases at J, with 7 bases between the two ends. TCRdb itself ran the 5' RACE reads through MiXCR, one entry per CDR3 protein. The sample records approximately 250,000 distinct CDR3 sequences, 15% being singletons. The sequence derives from an adult woman who had mild COVID-19 (a few samples of this study predate the infection). Cell type and time point are not known. This sequence joins TRBV2 and TRBJ2-7; no firm D call. Source material: PBMCs or a T cell subset sorted from them (not recorded which). CDR3 in amino acids: CASRVREQYF. CDR3 DNA sequence: TGTGCCAGCAGGGTCAGGGAGCAGTACTTC.